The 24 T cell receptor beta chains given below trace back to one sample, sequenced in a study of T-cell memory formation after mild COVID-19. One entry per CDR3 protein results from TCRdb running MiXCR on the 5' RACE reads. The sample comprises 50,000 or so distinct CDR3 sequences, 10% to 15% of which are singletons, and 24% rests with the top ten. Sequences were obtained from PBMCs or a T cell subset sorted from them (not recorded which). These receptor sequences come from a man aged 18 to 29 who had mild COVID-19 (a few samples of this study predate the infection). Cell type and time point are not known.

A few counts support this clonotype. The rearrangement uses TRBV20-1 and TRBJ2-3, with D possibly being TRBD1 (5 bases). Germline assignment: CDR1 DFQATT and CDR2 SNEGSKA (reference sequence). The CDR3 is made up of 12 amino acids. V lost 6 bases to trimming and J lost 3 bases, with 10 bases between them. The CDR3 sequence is CSAGQGTDTQYF. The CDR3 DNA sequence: TGCAGTGCCGGCCAGGGAACAGATACGCAGTATTTT.

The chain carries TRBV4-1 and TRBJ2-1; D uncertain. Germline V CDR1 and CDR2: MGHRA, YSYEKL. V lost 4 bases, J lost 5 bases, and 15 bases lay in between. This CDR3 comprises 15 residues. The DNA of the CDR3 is TGCGCCAGCAGCCGCTTACTTTCCCCCGACAATGAGCAGTTCTTC. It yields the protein CASSRLLSPDNEQFF.

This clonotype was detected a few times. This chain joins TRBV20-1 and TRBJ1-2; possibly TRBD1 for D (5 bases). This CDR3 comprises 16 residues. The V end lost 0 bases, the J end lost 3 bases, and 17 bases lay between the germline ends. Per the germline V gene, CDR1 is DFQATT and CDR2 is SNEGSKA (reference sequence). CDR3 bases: TGCAGTGCTAGAGATCGTGCCACAGGTTATGACTATGGCTACACCTTC. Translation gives CSARDRATGYDYGYTF.

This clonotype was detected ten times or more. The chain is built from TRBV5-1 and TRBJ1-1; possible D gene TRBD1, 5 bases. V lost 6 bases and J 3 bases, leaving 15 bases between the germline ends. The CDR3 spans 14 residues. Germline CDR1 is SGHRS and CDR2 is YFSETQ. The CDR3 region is CASKGNQGDTEAFF. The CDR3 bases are TGCGCCAGCAAAGGGAACCAAGGGGACACTGAAGCTTTCTTT.

The CDR3 bases are TGTGCCAGCAGCGCCGGCACAGGGGCTGGGGCCAACGTCCTGACTTTC. This codes for CASSAGTGAGANVLTF. The chain couples TRBV7-2 to TRBJ2-6; 7 nucleotides line up with TRBD1. The CDR3 has 16 amino acids. Looked up from germline, CDR1 is SGHTA and CDR2 is FQGNSA. The J segment lost 2 bases and the V segment lost 5 bases, leaving 6 bases of the junction unmatched. The full variable domain, its missing parts supplied by reference TRBV7-2 and TRBJ2-6, is GAGVSQSPSNKVTEKGKDVELRCDPISGHTALYWYRQSLGQGLEFLIYFQGNSAPDKSGLPSDRFSAERTGGSVSTLTIQRTQQEDSAVYLCASSAGTGAGANVLTFGAGSRLTVL.

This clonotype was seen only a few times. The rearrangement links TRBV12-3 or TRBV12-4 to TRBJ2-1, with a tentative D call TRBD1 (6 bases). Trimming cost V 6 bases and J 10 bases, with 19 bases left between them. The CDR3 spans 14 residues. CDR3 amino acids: CASRPGRQGNEQFF. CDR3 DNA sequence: TGTGCCAGCAGACCGGGACGGCAGGGGAACGAGCAGTTCTTC.

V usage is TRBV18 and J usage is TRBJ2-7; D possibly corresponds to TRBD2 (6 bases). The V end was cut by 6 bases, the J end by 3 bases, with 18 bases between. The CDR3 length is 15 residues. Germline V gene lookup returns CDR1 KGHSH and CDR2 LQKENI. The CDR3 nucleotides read TGTGCCAGCTCGCGGGGCCAGGGAAGCTACTACGAGCAGTACTTC. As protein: CASSRGQGSYYEQYF.

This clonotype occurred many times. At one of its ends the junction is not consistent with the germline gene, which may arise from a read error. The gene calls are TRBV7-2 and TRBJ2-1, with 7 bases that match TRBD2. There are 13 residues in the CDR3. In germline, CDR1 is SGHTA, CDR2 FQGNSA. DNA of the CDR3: TGTGCCAGCAGTCTTCAGGGAGGGGACTCCTCGAGCTTC. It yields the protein CASSLQGGDSSSF.

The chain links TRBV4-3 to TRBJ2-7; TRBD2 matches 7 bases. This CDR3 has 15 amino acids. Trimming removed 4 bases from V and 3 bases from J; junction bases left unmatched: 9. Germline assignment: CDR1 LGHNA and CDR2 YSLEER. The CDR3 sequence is CASSRLLAVVYEQYF. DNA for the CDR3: TGCGCCAGCAGCCGCCTCCTAGCGGTCGTCTACGAGCAGTACTTC.

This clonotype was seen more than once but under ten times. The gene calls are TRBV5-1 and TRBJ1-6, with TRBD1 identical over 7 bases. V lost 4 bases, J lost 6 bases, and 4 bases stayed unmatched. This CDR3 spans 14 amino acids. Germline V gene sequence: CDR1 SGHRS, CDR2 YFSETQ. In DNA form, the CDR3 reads TGCGCCAGCAGCCCGGGACAGCCTAATTCACCCCTCCACTTT. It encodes CASSPGQPNSPLHF.

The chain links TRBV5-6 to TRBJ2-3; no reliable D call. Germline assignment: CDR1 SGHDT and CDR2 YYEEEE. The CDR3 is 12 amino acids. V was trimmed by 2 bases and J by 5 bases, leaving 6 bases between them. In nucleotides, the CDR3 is TGTGCCAGCAGCTTCCCACAAGATACGCAGTATTTT. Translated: CASSFPQDTQYF. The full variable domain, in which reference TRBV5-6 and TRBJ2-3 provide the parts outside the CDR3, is DAGVTQSPTHLIKTRGQQVTLRCSPKSGHDTVSWYQQALGQGPQFIFQYYEEEERQRGNFPDRFSGHQFPNYSSELNVNALLLGDSALYLCASSFPQDTQYFGPGTRLTVL.

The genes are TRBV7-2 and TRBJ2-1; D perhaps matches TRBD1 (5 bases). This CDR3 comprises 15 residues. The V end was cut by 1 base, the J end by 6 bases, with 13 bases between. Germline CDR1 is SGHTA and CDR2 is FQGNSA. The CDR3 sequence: CASSLVGASGNEQFF. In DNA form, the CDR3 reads TGTGCCAGCAGCTTAGTAGGGGCGTCCGGCAATGAGCAGTTCTTC.

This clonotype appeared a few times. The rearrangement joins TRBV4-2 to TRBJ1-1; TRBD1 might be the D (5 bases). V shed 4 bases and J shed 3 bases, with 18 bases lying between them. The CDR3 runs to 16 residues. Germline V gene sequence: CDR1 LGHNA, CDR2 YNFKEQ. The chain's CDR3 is CASSPFKGLEDTEAFF. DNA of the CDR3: TGTGCCAGCAGCCCATTCAAGGGGTTAGAGGACACTGAAGCTTTCTTT.

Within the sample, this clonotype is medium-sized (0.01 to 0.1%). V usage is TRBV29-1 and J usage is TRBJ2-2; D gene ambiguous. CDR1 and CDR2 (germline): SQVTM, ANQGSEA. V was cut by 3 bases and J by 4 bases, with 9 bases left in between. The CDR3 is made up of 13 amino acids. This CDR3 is CSVDGLGTGELFF. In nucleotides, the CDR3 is TGCAGCGTTGACGGCCTAGGCACCGGGGAGCTGTTTTTT.

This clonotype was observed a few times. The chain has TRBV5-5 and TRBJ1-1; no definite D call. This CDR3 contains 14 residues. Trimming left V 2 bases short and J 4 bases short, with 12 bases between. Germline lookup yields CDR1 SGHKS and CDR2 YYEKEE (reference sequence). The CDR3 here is CASSFTASGTEAFF. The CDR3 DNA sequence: TGTGCCAGCAGCTTTACAGCCTCGGGCACTGAAGCTTTCTTT.

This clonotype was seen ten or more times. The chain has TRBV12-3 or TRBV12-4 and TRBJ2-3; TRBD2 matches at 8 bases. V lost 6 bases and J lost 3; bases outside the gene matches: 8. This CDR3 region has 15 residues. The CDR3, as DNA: TGTGCCAGCAGCAGACGGGGGGGGTATACAGATACGCAGTATTTT. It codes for CASSRRGGYTDTQYF.

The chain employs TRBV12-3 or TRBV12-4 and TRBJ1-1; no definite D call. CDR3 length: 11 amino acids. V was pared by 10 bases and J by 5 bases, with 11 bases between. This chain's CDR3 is CAIAGFTEAFF. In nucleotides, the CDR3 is TGTGCCATAGCGGGGTTTACTGAAGCTTTCTTT.

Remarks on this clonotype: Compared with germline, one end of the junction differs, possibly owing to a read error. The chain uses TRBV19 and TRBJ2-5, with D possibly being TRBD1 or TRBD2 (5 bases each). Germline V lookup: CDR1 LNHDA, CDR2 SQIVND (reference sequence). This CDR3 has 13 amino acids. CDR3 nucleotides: TGTGCCTGTAGTAGGGACCAGCGAGAGACCCAGTACTTC. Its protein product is CACSRDQRETQYF.

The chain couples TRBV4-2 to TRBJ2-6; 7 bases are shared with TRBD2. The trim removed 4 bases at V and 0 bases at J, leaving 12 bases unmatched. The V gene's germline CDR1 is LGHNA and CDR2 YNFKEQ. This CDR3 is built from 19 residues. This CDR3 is CASSLNGAGVSSGANVLTF. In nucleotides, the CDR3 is TGTGCCAGCAGCCTTAACGGTGCGGGGGTGAGCTCTGGGGCCAACGTCCTGACTTTC.

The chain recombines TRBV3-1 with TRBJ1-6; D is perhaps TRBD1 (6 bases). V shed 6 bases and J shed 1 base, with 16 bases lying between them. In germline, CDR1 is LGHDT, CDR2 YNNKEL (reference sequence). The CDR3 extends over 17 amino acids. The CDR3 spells CASSRIGGGSYNSPLHF. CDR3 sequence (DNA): TGTGCCAGCAGTCGAATAGGGGGTGGATCCTATAATTCACCCCTCCACTTT.

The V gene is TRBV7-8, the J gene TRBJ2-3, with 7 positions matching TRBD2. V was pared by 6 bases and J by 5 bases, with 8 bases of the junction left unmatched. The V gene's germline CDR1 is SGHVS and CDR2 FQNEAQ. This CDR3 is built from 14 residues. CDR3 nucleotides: TGTGCCAGCAGACGAGCGGGGTGGGGAGATACGCAGTATTTT. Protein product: CASRRAGWGDTQYF.

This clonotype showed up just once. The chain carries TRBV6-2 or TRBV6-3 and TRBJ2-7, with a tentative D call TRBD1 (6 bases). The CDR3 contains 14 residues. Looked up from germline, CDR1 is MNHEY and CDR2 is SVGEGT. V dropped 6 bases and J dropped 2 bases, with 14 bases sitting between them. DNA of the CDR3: TGTGCCAGCAGCCGCTACAGGGAAACCTACGAGCAGTACGTC. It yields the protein CASSRYRETYEQYV.

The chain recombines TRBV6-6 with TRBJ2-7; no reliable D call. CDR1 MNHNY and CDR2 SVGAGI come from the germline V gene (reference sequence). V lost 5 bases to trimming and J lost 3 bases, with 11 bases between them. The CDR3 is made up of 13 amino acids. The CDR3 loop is CASSPIPVYEQYV. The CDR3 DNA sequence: TGTGCCAGCAGTCCCATTCCGGTCTACGAGCAGTACGTC.

The CDR3 region has the DNA TGTGCCAGCAGCTGGGGGACCTCCTACGAGCAGTACTTC. Translating it yields CASSWGTSYEQYF. The J gene is TRBJ2-7, the V gene TRBV27; D may match TRBD1 or TRBD2 (5 bases each). The CDR3 totals 13 residues. The germline V gene encodes CDR1 MNHEY and CDR2 SMNVEV (reference sequence). Trimming pared 6 bases from V and 0 bases from J, leaving 9 bases between.